This TCR beta chain was recorded in a study of blood T cell repertoires in COVID-19. Overall study: Researchers got acute and convalescent COVID-19 samples from the United States, Italy and Spain.

The germline V gene encodes CDR1 SGHTA and CDR2 FQGNSA. V shed 6 bases, J shed 6 bases, and the junction held 6 bases outside the gene matches. This CDR3 has 13 residues. TCRdb's copy holds only in-frame clones and misses some; the assay was immunoSEQ multiplex PCR. The sample includes tens of thousands of clones, about 84% of them seen just once. The TCR comes from a middle-aged man with COVID-19, enrolled during active disease. Source material: peripheral blood. The chain recombines TRBV7-2 with TRBJ1-2; 8 bases are shared with TRBD1. CDR3 DNA: TGTGCCAGCAGACTCGGACAGGGCAATGGCTACACCTTC. Amino acids: CASRLGQGNGYTF.